Listed here are 30 T cell receptor beta chains from one sample, sequenced in a study of T cell repertoires in cytomegalovirus infection. Their antigens remain unidentified. MiXCR, run by TCRdb on the reads, gives a single entry per CDR3 protein. Of about 89,000 distinct CDR3 sequences in the sample, approximately 30% were seen once. Sequences were derived from CD8+ T cells from cultured PBMCs, sampled from culture after CMV antigen stimulation. The source of these receptors is a human donor in good health (CMV status not recorded). Some clones in this sample may be carry-over from other donors' samples.

This clonotype was seen a handful of times. The chain couples TRBV6-1 to TRBJ2-7; tentative D call: TRBD2 (6 bases). The CDR3 has 13 amino acids. Germline values: CDR1 MNHNS, CDR2 SASEGT. V was shortened by 2 bases and J by 6 bases, with 11 bases between the two germline ends. The CDR3 loop is CASSELQGGEQYF. The CDR3 DNA follows: TGTGCCAGCAGTGAACTCCAGGGAGGCGAGCAGTACTTC.

There are many counts of this clonotype. V and J are TRBV7-9 and TRBJ2-1; D is ambiguous. The length of the CDR3 is 15 residues. V dropped 1 base and J dropped 5 bases, with 12 bases sitting between them. Germline V lookup: CDR1 SEHNR, CDR2 FQNEAQ (reference sequence). CDR3 region: CASSLGFGPNNEQFF. The DNA for the CDR3 is TGTGCCAGCAGCTTAGGGTTCGGGCCCAACAATGAGCAGTTCTTC.

The V and J genes are TRBV18 and TRBJ1-2; no clear D. The CDR3 runs to 13 residues. CDR1 KGHSH and CDR2 LQKENI come from the germline V gene. Trimming shortened V by 8 bases and J by 2 bases, and 12 bases separated the two germline ends. CDR3 DNA: TGTGCCAGCCTGTCCTCCCGAAACTATGGCTACACCTTC. Residues: CASLSSRNYGYTF.

This clonotype was observed a handful of times. The chain is built from TRBV5-6 and TRBJ2-7, with D perhaps matching TRBD1 (5 bases). There are 18 residues in the CDR3. Trimming removed 4 bases from V and 4 bases from J, with 27 bases in between. Germline assignment: CDR1 SGHDT and CDR2 YYEEEE. The CDR3 nucleotides read TGTGCCAGCAGCGGATTGGGCCCAAGGGGCTTTCAAGCGTACGAGCAGTACTTC. Translating it yields CASSGLGPRGFQAYEQYF.

The chain links TRBV19 to TRBJ1-1; D remains ambiguous. V was cut by 5 bases and J by 1 base, with 14 bases left in between. There are 15 residues in the CDR3. Looked up from germline, CDR1 is LNHDA and CDR2 is SQIVND (reference sequence). The CDR3 DNA reads TGTGCCAGTAGTCTTTACCTGGCCACGAACACTGAAGCTTTCTTT. Amino acid sequence: CASSLYLATNTEAFF.

This clonotype has a handful of counts. The V call is TRBV7-2, the J call TRBJ1-3; the D is unclear. Germline V gene data show CDR1 as SGHTA and CDR2 as FQGNSA. Trimming removed 1 base from V and 0 bases from J, with 19 bases in between. The CDR3 contains 19 residues. For the CDR3, the DNA is TGTGCCAGCAGCTTAGAAATATCGGTGGATTACCTCTCTGGAAACACCATATATTTT. Protein sequence: CASSLEISVDYLSGNTIYF.

V is TRBV5-4 and J is TRBJ2-3, with D possibly matching TRBD1 (6 bases). This CDR3 is 14 amino acids long. The V end lost 4 bases, the J end lost 4 bases, and 13 bases lay between the germline ends. Germline CDR1 is SGHNT and CDR2 is YYREEE (reference sequence). The CDR3 sequence: CASSTLGAPDTQYF. The CDR3 DNA follows: TGTGCCAGCAGCACCCTGGGGGCCCCAGATACGCAGTATTTT.

The rearrangement uses TRBV13 and TRBJ2-3; D might be TRBD2 (6 bases). CDR1 and CDR2 from the germline V gene are PRHDT and FYEKMQ (reference sequence). V lost 4 bases to trimming and J lost 2 bases, with 13 bases between them. The CDR3 is 15 residues long. CDR3 coding DNA: TGTGCCAGCAGCTCACCGGGGGACCCCACAGATACGCAGTATTTT. Protein sequence: CASSSPGDPTDTQYF.

This clonotype was picked up many times. The chain uses TRBV7-6 and TRBJ1-4; the match to TRBD1 covers 8 bases. This CDR3 spans 13 amino acids. Germline-derived CDR1 and CDR2 are SGHVS and FNYEAQ. Trimming removed 3 bases from V and 8 bases from J; junction bases left unmatched: 2. The CDR3 reads CASSLSGGEKLFF. CDR3 nucleotides: TGTGCCAGCAGCTTGTCAGGGGGCGAAAAACTGTTTTTT.

The chain combines TRBV15 with TRBJ2-7; D unclear. The CDR3 contains 13 residues. In germline, CDR1 is LNHNV, CDR2 YYDKDF (reference sequence). Trimming removed 1 base at V and 4 bases at J, with 8 bases between. The CDR3 loop reads CATSRGSSYEQYF. The CDR3 nucleotides read TGTGCCACCAGCAGAGGCTCCAGTTACGAGCAGTACTTC.

In this sample, this clonotype turned up a few times. The chain joins TRBV6-1 to TRBJ2-7; D is possibly TRBD1 or TRBD2 (6 bases each). Germline lookup yields CDR1 MNHNS and CDR2 SASEGT. The germline V and J ends were trimmed by 2 bases and 4 bases, with 18 bases remaining between them. The CDR3 has 16 amino acids. The CDR3 DNA follows: TGTGCCAGCAGTGAACCCACTGAGGGGGGTTGGTACGAGCAGTACTTC. It encodes CASSEPTEGGWYEQYF.

The J gene is TRBJ1-2, the V gene TRBV14; TRBD1 agrees at 10 bases. After removal of 0 bases from V and 1 base from J, the junction contained 5 bases not matched to a gene. Germline loops: CDR1 SGHDN, CDR2 FVKESK. This CDR3 comprises 17 residues. The CDR3 region has the DNA TGTGCCAGCAGCCAAGAATGGGACAGGGGACTTAACTATGGCTACACCTTC. Translating it yields CASSQEWDRGLNYGYTF.

This clonotype was seen many times. The chain joins TRBV7-2 to TRBJ1-5; the D is unclear. From germline, CDR1 is SGHTA and CDR2 FQGNSA. CDR3 length: 15 residues. The ends were cut back, 1 base at V and 0 bases at J, with 7 bases in the middle. CDR3 amino acids: CASSLDVISNQPQHF. The CDR3 nucleotides read TGTGCCAGCAGCTTAGACGTCATTAGCAATCAGCCCCAGCATTTT.

The V call is TRBV7-6, the J call TRBJ2-3; the match to TRBD2 covers 7 bases. Germline assignment: CDR1 SGHVS and CDR2 FNYEAQ. CDR3 size: 15 residues. V shed 1 base, J shed 4 bases, and the junction held 5 bases outside the gene matches. CDR3 sequence: CASSLGWGGADTQYF. DNA for the CDR3: TGTGCCAGCAGCTTAGGGTGGGGGGGGGCAGATACGCAGTATTTT.

In this sample, this clonotype turned up a few times. V usage is TRBV5-5 and J usage is TRBJ1-5; 8 bases fit TRBD1. This CDR3 region has 18 residues. J was trimmed by 7 bases and V by 0 bases; bases with no gene match: 15. Germline V gene data show CDR1 as SGHKS and CDR2 as YYEKEE (reference sequence). In DNA, the CDR3 is TGTGCCAGCAGCTTGGGAGGGTCGGCAGGGGGCTTCGGACAGCCCCAGCATTTT. Translation gives CASSLGGSAGGFGQPQHF.

The table lists this clonotype with many counts. The chain has TRBV7-6 and TRBJ2-7, with unresolved D. Germline V gene lookup returns CDR1 SGHVS and CDR2 FNYEAQ. The CDR3 contains 13 residues. Trimming cost V 1 base and J 4 bases, with 8 bases left between them. The DNA of the CDR3 is TGTGCCAGCAGCTTAGGGTTTGGGTACGAGCAGTACTTC. Translating gives CASSLGFGYEQYF.

This chain uses TRBV7-9 with TRBJ2-5; 12 bases are shared with TRBD2. The V segment lost 4 bases and the J segment 6 bases; nucleotides outside the gene matches: 12. CDR1 is SEHNR, CDR2 FQNEAQ, per germline (reference sequence). The CDR3 contains 17 residues. The CDR3 here is CASSSATSGGPLKTQYF. CDR3 nucleotides: TGTGCCAGCAGCTCTGCGACTAGCGGGGGCCCCCTAAAGACCCAGTACTTC.

The V and J genes are TRBV12-3 or TRBV12-4 and TRBJ2-3, with a weak D call TRBD2 (5 bases). Trimming stripped 4 bases from V and 0 bases from J, with 11 bases between. The CDR3 loop spans 15 amino acids. The CDR3 loop is CASSWETSSTDTQYF. CDR3 sequence (DNA): TGTGCCAGCAGTTGGGAGACATCTAGCACAGATACGCAGTATTTT.

This clonotype was counted many times. This rearrangement joins TRBV15 to TRBJ2-1; TRBD2 might be the D (5 bases). V lost 0 bases, J lost 4 bases, and 10 bases lay in between. This CDR3 spans 15 amino acids. Germline lookup yields CDR1 LNHNV and CDR2 YYDKDF (reference sequence). The CDR3 DNA reads TGTGCCACCAGCAGAGATCTAACTAGTTACAATGAGCAGTTCTTC. This sequence encodes CATSRDLTSYNEQFF. The full variable domain, completed using reference TRBV15 and TRBJ2-1, is DAMVIQNPRYQVTQFGKPVTLSCSQTLNHNVMYWYQQKSSQAPKLLFHYYDKDFNNEADTPDNFQSRRPNTSFCFLDIRSPGLGDTAMYLCATSRDLTSYNEQFFGPGTRLTVL.

The V and J genes are TRBV28 and TRBJ2-5; TRBD2 matches 7 bases. After removal of 5 bases from V and 5 bases from J, the junction contained 14 bases not matched to a gene. Germline CDR1 is MDHEN and CDR2 is SYDVKM. This CDR3 has 16 residues. Here the CDR3 DNA reads TGTGCCAGCAGTACCCTAGGGACTACTACCGGGGAGACCCAGTACTTC. Its protein is CASSTLGTTTGETQYF.

This clonotype was seen only a few times. The chain has TRBV5-6 and TRBJ1-2; D gene unclear. CDR3 length equals 14 residues. Trimming left V 1 base short and J 4 bases short, with 11 bases between. Germline CDR1 is SGHDT and CDR2 is YYEEEE. CDR3 region: CASSLKSDIYGYTF. The CDR3 region has the DNA TGTGCCAGCAGCTTGAAGTCCGACATCTATGGCTACACCTTC.

The chain couples TRBV28 to TRBJ2-1, with 7 bases that match TRBD2. The CDR3 is made up of 17 amino acids. With V trimmed by 6 bases and J by 0 bases, 11 bases remained unmatched. CDR1 is MDHEN and CDR2 is SYDVKM in the germline V gene. The CDR3: CASSTQLAVSSYNEQFF. CDR3 bases: TGTGCCAGCAGCACCCAGCTAGCGGTGAGCTCCTACAATGAGCAGTTCTTC.

V and J are TRBV6-5 and TRBJ1-1; D remains unclear. The germline CDR1 and CDR2 sequences are MNHEY and SVGAGI. The CDR3 contains 13 residues. Deletions cut 2 bases from V and 7 bases from J, with 11 bases between. This CDR3 is CASSYAYGVEAFF. Here the CDR3 DNA reads TGTGCCAGCAGTTACGCCTACGGGGTTGAAGCTTTCTTT.

This clonotype occurred a few times. CDR3 residues: CASSLGRWTEAFF. The DNA of the CDR3 is TGTGCCAGCAGCCTGGGAAGATGGACTGAAGCTTTCTTT. The V call is TRBV11-1, the J call TRBJ1-1; D remains ambiguous. Germline-derived CDR1 and CDR2 are SGHAT and FQDESV (reference sequence). The CDR3 runs to 13 residues. With 5 bases removed from V and 5 bases from J, the gap between germline ends came to 12 bases.

This clonotype was counted many times. The gene calls are TRBV28 and TRBJ1-1; TRBD1 matches at 7 bases. The ends lost 6 bases at V and 4 bases at J; junction bases unmatched: 5. The CDR3 has 13 amino acids. The V gene's germline CDR1 is MDHEN and CDR2 SYDVKM. CDR3 residues: CASRGPGGTEAFF. The DNA of the CDR3 is TGTGCCAGCAGGGGCCCAGGGGGCACTGAAGCTTTCTTT.

CDR3 in DNA: TGTGCCAGCAGCTTAGGCCTCCAGGGGCTATCGGGCTCACCCCTCCACTTT. Translation gives CASSLGLQGLSGSPLHF. The chain carries TRBV13 and TRBJ1-6, with TRBD1 as a possible D gene (6 bases). This CDR3 contains 17 residues. Germline V gene lookup returns CDR1 PRHDT and CDR2 FYEKMQ (reference sequence). Trimming pared 0 bases from V and 10 bases from J, leaving 19 bases between.

The rearrangement links TRBV15 to TRBJ2-1, with D maybe TRBD1 (5 bases). V was shortened by 0 bases and J by 7 bases, with 19 bases between the two germline ends. CDR3 length: 17 amino acids. Per the germline V gene, CDR1 is LNHNV and CDR2 is YYDKDF (reference sequence). CDR3 amino acids: CATSRDLRQGGVNEQFF. The CDR3 coding sequence is TGTGCCACCAGCAGAGATTTGCGGCAGGGTGGTGTAAATGAGCAGTTCTTC.

The CDR3 region is CAASLGPQGGYEQYF. The CDR3 DNA follows: TGTGCCGCCAGTTTGGGACCGCAAGGAGGATACGAGCAGTACTTC. The chain uses TRBV2 and TRBJ2-7; D assignment may be TRBD1 or TRBD2 (5 bases each). This CDR3 has 15 amino acids. The germline V and J ends were trimmed by 11 bases and 4 bases, with 24 bases remaining between them. Germline-derived CDR1 and CDR2 are SNHLY and FYNNEI.

This rearrangement joins TRBV7-6 to TRBJ2-1; no reliable D call. CDR1 SGHVS and CDR2 FNYEAQ come from the germline V gene. CDR3 length equals 11 residues. The ends were cut back, 10 bases at V and 2 bases at J, with 6 bases in the middle. The CDR3 nucleotides read TGTGCCACTGTCCCCTACAATGAGCAGTTCTTC. It is translated as CATVPYNEQFF. Full variable domain (remainder filled in from reference TRBV7-6 and TRBJ2-1): GAGVSQSPRYKVTKRGQDVALRCDPISGHVSLYWYRQALGQGPEFLTYFNYEAQQDKSGLPNDRFSAERPEGSISTLTIQRTEQRDSAMYRCATVPYNEQFFGPGTRLTVL.

This clonotype has a handful of counts. The V gene is TRBV12-3 or TRBV12-4, the J gene TRBJ1-3; D is uncertain. The CDR3 covers 18 residues. Trimming removed 4 bases from V and 0 bases from J, with 19 bases in between. In DNA form, the CDR3 reads TGTGCCAGCAGTTCTACCCCTGGACGGTTATCCTCTGGAAACACCATATATTTT. This sequence encodes CASSSTPGRLSSGNTIYF.